Listed below are T cell receptor beta chains from one sample, sequenced in a study of immune evolution from preneoplasia to lung adenocarcinoma. The repertoire was sequenced with immunoSEQ multiplex PCR; TCRdb's copy has only in-frame clones and lacks some. The table has about 13,000 clones, 65% to 85% seen once. Sequenced material: FFPE minimally invasive lung adenocarcinoma tissue. Receptors originate from a person aged 65 to 79 with lung adenocarcinoma. Each CDR3 is given with its conserved first and last residue. A D gene is named only where the DNA matches it firmly. The size field is filled for only some rows; it gives once, few, many or a size class.

v_call: TRBV30
j_call: TRBJ1-3
d_call: -
clone_size: -
cdr3_aa: CAWSARGGGTNTIYF
cdr3_nt: TGTGCCTGGAGTGCTCGGGGGGGTGGGACAAACACCATATATTTT

v_call: TRBV11-2
j_call: TRBJ2-7
d_call: -
clone_size: -
cdr3_aa: CASSFRTAGTYEQYF
cdr3_nt: TGTGCCAGCAGCTTTAGGACAGCCGGCACTTACGAGCAGTACTTC

v_call: TRBV6-1
j_call: TRBJ2-3
d_call: TRBD2
clone_size: -
cdr3_aa: CAIRDYDTQYF
cdr3_nt: TGTGCCATCCGGGACTACGATACGCAGTATTTT

v_call: TRBV11-3
j_call: TRBJ2-1
d_call: TRBD2
clone_size: -
cdr3_aa: CASSRLAGGLNEQFF
cdr3_nt: TGTGCCAGCAGCAGACTAGCGGGAGGGCTCAATGAGCAGTTCTTC

v_call: TRBV7-3
j_call: TRBJ2-3
d_call: -
clone_size: -
cdr3_aa: CASSSGTTSTDTQYF
cdr3_nt: TGTGCCAGCAGCTCCGGGACAACTAGCACAGATACGCAGTATTTT

v_call: TRBV30
j_call: TRBJ1-1
d_call: TRBD1
clone_size: few
cdr3_aa: CAWRRGGAGVTEAFF
cdr3_nt: TGTGCCTGGAGAAGAGGGGGCGCGGGTGTCACTGAAGCTTTCTTT

v_call: TRBV28
j_call: TRBJ2-7
d_call: -
clone_size: -
cdr3_aa: CASSETREDEQYF
cdr3_nt: TGTGCCAGCAGTGAAACGAGGGAAGACGAGCAGTACTTC

v_call: TRBV12-5
j_call: TRBJ1-1
d_call: -
clone_size: -
cdr3_aa: CASGTSGKVTEAFF
cdr3_nt: TGTGCTAGTGGTACTTCAGGGAAGGTCACTGAAGCTTTCTTT

v_call: TRBV7-6
j_call: TRBJ1-1
d_call: -
clone_size: once
cdr3_aa: CASRAKEGLNTEAFF
cdr3_nt: TGTGCCAGCAGGGCGAAAGAAGGCTTGAACACTGAAGCTTTCTTT

v_call: TRBV19
j_call: TRBJ2-1
d_call: TRBD2
clone_size: -
cdr3_aa: CASIIGGRANEQFF
cdr3_nt: TGTGCCAGTATTATAGGAGGGAGGGCGAATGAGCAGTTCTTC

v_call: TRBV6-1
j_call: TRBJ2-1
d_call: TRBD1
clone_size: -
cdr3_aa: CASSETIPRQGQFF
cdr3_nt: TGTGCCAGCAGTGAAACTATCCCCCGACAGGGGCAGTTCTTC